Described below is a single T cell receptor beta chain sequence and its context. This sample was taken from a study of blood T cell repertoires in COVID-19. On the study more broadly: The United States, Italy and Spain supplied acute and convalescent COVID-19 samples. Nucleic acid was either cDNA or gDNA, and it came from T cells, B-cell-depleted T cells, or PBMCs.

In the study's own analysis: Amplifying reference gene primers gave estimates of nucleated cell counts. This table comes from immunoSEQ multiplex PCR, and its TCRdb copy is limited to in-frame clones, with some not included. V, J and clone size derive from that table, while D and trimming were established from the DNA sequence. The sample has 220,000 or so clones, 84% seen once. V gave up 3 bases and J gave up 5 bases; unmatched junction bases: 8. Germline CDR1 is SGDLS and CDR2 is YYNGEE. CDR3 length: 15 residues. This TCR derives from a man aged 25-45 years with active or convalescent COVID-19. This chain uses TRBV9 with TRBJ2-4; 7 bases match TRBD1. What was sequenced was peripheral blood. CDR3 in DNA: TGTGCCAGCAGCGCAGATTCCGGGACAGAAAACATTCAGTACTTC. Amino acids: CASSADSGTENIQYF.